A selection of T cell receptor beta chains follows, all from one sample in a study of blood T cell repertoires in COVID-19. The method was immunoSEQ multiplex PCR; TCRdb's version includes in-frame clones alone and lacks a portion of them. In the table there are around 310,000 clones, around 90% of which are singletons. The sequenced material came from peripheral blood. The receptors were gathered from a woman aged 40 to 50 with COVID-19, enrolled during active disease. The CDR3 runs from the conserved cysteine through the conserved F or W. The D gene is left open where the match is weak. Clone sizes are given selectively: once, few, many, or a class where the clone is expanded.

clone size: .
V gene: TRBV5-1
D gene: .
J gene: TRBJ1-1
CDR3 DNA: TGCGCCAGCAGCTCGCCGGCGGGGAACACTGAAGCTTTCTTT
CDR3 protein: CASSSPAGNTEAFF

clone size: .
V gene: TRBV25-1
D gene: .
J gene: TRBJ2-7
CDR3 DNA: TGTGCCAGCAGTGGACTCTACGAGCAGTACTTC
CDR3 protein: CASSGLYEQYF

clone size: .
V gene: TRBV28
D gene: .
J gene: TRBJ1-1
CDR3 DNA: TGTGCCAGCAGTTTATTAGGGGAGAACACTGAAGCTTTCTTT
CDR3 protein: CASSLLGENTEAFF

clone size: .
V gene: TRBV10-3
D gene: TRBD1
J gene: TRBJ2-3
CDR3 DNA: TGTGCCATCACTGCGGGACAGGGGGTGGGAGATACGCAGTATTTT
CDR3 protein: CAITAGQGVGDTQYF

clone size: .
V gene: TRBV11-3
D gene: TRBD1
J gene: TRBJ2-1
CDR3 DNA: TGTGCCAGCAGCGAACGGACAGGGCTTCCCTACAATGAGCAGTTCTTC
CDR3 protein: CASSERTGLPYNEQFF

clone size: .
V gene: TRBV6-4
D gene: TRBD1
J gene: TRBJ1-1
CDR3 DNA: TGTGCCAGCAGTATAACAGGGGGCCAGCCTTTCTTT
CDR3 protein: CASSITGGQPFF

clone size: .
V gene: TRBV27
D gene: .
J gene: TRBJ1-6
CDR3 DNA: TGTGCCAGCAGTTTGGTCGGGGGTTCACCCCTCCACTTT
CDR3 protein: CASSLVGGSPLHF

clone size: few
V gene: TRBV3-1/TRBV3-2
D gene: .
J gene: TRBJ2-3
CDR3 DNA: TGTGCCAGCAGCCAAGATAGAGGTCGCCGCCGGGATACGCAGTATTTT
CDR3 protein: CASSQDRGRRRDTQYF

clone size: few
V gene: TRBV5-1
D gene: TRBD1
J gene: TRBJ1-1
CDR3 DNA: TGCGCCAGCAGCCACCGCGGACAGGGCCCGTCGAACACTGAAGCTTTCTTT
CDR3 protein: CASSHRGQGPSNTEAFF

clone size: .
V gene: TRBV9
D gene: TRBD1
J gene: TRBJ2-2
CDR3 DNA: TGTGCCAGCAGCTCACAAACAGGGGCCGGGGAGCTGTTTTTT
CDR3 protein: CASSSQTGAGELFF

clone size: once
V gene: TRBV6-2/TRBV6-3
D gene: TRBD2
J gene: TRBJ2-1
CDR3 DNA: TGTGCCAGCAGTTACCACGGACTAGCGGGAATAGGCGAGCAGTTCTTC
CDR3 protein: CASSYHGLAGIGEQFF